This is a list of T cell receptor beta chains from one sample in a study of blood T cells in healthy people across ages. Via MiXCR, TCRdb re-called the 5' RACE reads, giving one row per CDR3 protein. This table has 600,000 to 650,000 distinct CDR3 sequences, 45% to 65% appearing once. Sequenced: blood. These TCRs come from a man between 60 and 75 years old in good health. Both conserved end residues are part of each CDR3. The D gene is left open where the match is weak. Some rows mark clone size as missing; the rest say once, few, many or name a class of expanded clone.

cdr3_length,v_call,j_call,clone_size,d_call,cdr3_aa,cdr3_nt
13,TRBV12-3/TRBV12-4,TRBJ2-7,NA,NA,CASTAGLESEQYF,TGTGCCAGCACCGCCGGACTGGAGAGCGAGCAGTACTTC
15,TRBV20-1,TRBJ1-5,NA,NA,CSAAGTSYSNQPQHF,TGCAGTGCCGCGGGGACATCATATAGCAATCAGCCCCAGCATTTT
13,TRBV29-1,TRBJ1-4,few,NA,CSVGQANNEKLFF,TGCAGCGTTGGACAGGCCAACAATGAAAAACTGTTTTTT
13,TRBV29-1,TRBJ2-5,few,TRBD2,CSVVITAGGEQYF,TGCAGCGTTGTGATAACGGCGGGGGGTGAGCAGTACTTC
15,TRBV15,TRBJ2-1,NA,NA,CATSRGLSSYNEQFF,TGTGCCACCAGCCGCGGACTGAGCTCCTACAATGAGCAGTTCTTC
13,TRBV20-1,TRBJ2-5,NA,NA,CSARVAGWETQYF,TGCAGTGCTAGGGTTGCAGGGTGGGAGACCCAGTACTTC
14,TRBV6-5,TRBJ1-4,few,TRBD1,CASRRRQGGEKLFF,TGTGCCAGCAGACGACGACAGGGAGGTGAAAAACTGTTTTTT
17,TRBV11-2,TRBJ2-1,NA,TRBD2,CASGLVALAGVYNEQFF,TGTGCCAGCGGCTTAGTTGCACTAGCGGGGGTATACAATGAGCAGTTCTTC
15,TRBV5-4,TRBJ2-1,NA,TRBD2,CASSAAGGFYNEQFF,TGTGCCAGCAGCGCTGCGGGGGGCTTCTACAATGAGCAGTTCTTC
15,TRBV5-1,TRBJ2-4,NA,TRBD1,CASSLVPGGMDIQYF,TGCGCCAGCAGCTTGGTTCCAGGGGGCATGGACATTCAGTACTTC
12,TRBV24-1,TRBJ2-3,NA,NA,CATSDYGDTQYF,TGTGCCACCAGTGATTACGGAGATACGCAGTATTTT
12,TRBV6-5,TRBJ2-6,NA,NA,CASSYFSGVLTF,TGTGCCAGCAGTTACTTTTCAGGGGTCCTGACTTTC